A single T cell receptor (beta chain) is shown here with its context. Antigen unknown. The data were taken from a study of identical twins. V dropped 0 bases and J dropped 1 base, with 11 bases sitting between them. The CDR3 contains 16 residues. Germline-derived CDR1 and CDR2 are MRHNA and SNTAGT. Findings of the study overall: Cross-sectional statistical analysis was relied on for the conclusions, without the same donors being followed. Twins showed weaker excess sharing in their beta out-of-frame sequences. Carriage of fewer insertions was seen in abundant cord blood beta clonotypes, whereas memory repertoires showed none.

TCRdb passed the 5' RACE reads through MiXCR, listing each CDR3 protein once. The data hold 200,000 to 250,000 distinct CDR3 sequences, with roughly 7% observed a single time. The data also belong to a second study, concerning yellow fever vaccine responses in identical twins. This second report adds: The authors reported partly convergent, partly personalized vaccine responses in identical twins.

Material for sequencing was memory (CD45RO+) T cells sorted from blood. The sequence came from a woman aged 18-35 years in good health. The chain couples TRBV6-4 to TRBJ2-3, with D perhaps TRBD2 (6 bases). The CDR3 DNA reads as TGTGCCAGCAGTGACTCGCCGGGGGAGGGCACAGATACGCAGTATTTT. Its protein product is CASSDSPGEGTDTQYF.